These 13 T cell receptor beta chains originate from one sample sequenced in a study of blood T cell repertoires in COVID-19. Data came from immunoSEQ multiplex PCR; TCRdb stores just in-frame clones and leaves some out. The table shows 210,000 or so clones, with roughly 80% occurring only once. The sequenced material came from peripheral blood. The receptors were gathered from a human donor in a cohort sampled during active COVID-19.

The CDR3 here is CASSQDQDLLAFF. For the CDR3, the DNA is TGTGCCAGCAGCCAAGATCAGGACTTGTTGGCTTTCTTT. The chain carries TRBV14 and TRBJ1-1; D is undetermined. The CDR3 is 13 amino acids. The V gene lost 0 bases and the J gene lost 11 bases, with 13 bases spanning the gap. Germline lookup yields CDR1 SGHDN and CDR2 FVKESK.

The chain uses TRBV18 and TRBJ1-5; tentative D call: TRBD1 (5 bases). CDR3 length: 16 amino acids. CDR1 and CDR2 (germline): KGHSH, LQKENI. The V end was cut by 8 bases, the J end by 7 bases, with 24 bases between. Written as DNA, the CDR3 is TGTGCCAGCCGGCGGGGAGGCGGAGCTGGGGGGCAGCCCCAGCATTTT. It codes for CASRRGGGAGGQPQHF.

The chain has TRBV2 and TRBJ2-1; TRBD2 matches 10 bases. CDR1 is SNHLY, CDR2 FYNNEI, per germline. The trim removed 4 bases at V and 3 bases at J, leaving 3 bases unmatched. The CDR3 spans 15 residues. This chain's CDR3 is CASSGPSGSYNEQFF. The CDR3 DNA follows: TGTGCCAGCAGTGGCCCTAGCGGGAGCTACAATGAGCAGTTCTTC.

This clone has just a few counts. The DNA of the CDR3 is TGTGCCAGCAGTTCCGAACCAGTCTACGAGCAGTACTTC. Translated: CASSSEPVYEQYF. The chain employs TRBV6-5 and TRBJ2-7; unclear D gene. This CDR3 is 13 amino acids long. Germline V lookup: CDR1 MNHEY, CDR2 SVGAGI. V gave up 4 bases and J gave up 3 bases, with 10 bases separating them.

As DNA, the CDR3 is TGCGCCAGCAGCTTGGGCGGACATAGCTCCTACGAGCAGTACTTC. Its translation is CASSLGGHSSYEQYF. V usage is TRBV5-1 and J usage is TRBJ2-7; perhaps TRBD1 as D (5 bases). The CDR3 sequence is 15 residues long. Germline assignment: CDR1 SGHRS and CDR2 YFSETQ. The V end lost 0 bases, the J end lost 0 bases, and 10 bases lay between the germline ends.

V gene TRBV9 combines with J gene TRBJ1-2; D is unresolved. V lost 4 bases, J lost 0 bases, and 13 bases lay in between. Germline CDR1 SGDLS, CDR2 YYNGEE. The CDR3 has 15 amino acids. This chain's CDR3 is CASSPLSGTNYGYTF. In DNA, the CDR3 is TGTGCCAGCAGCCCCCTCTCCGGGACTAACTATGGCTACACCTTC.

The chain joins TRBV29-1 to TRBJ1-2, with 7 bases fitting TRBD1. Germline V CDR1 and CDR2: SQVTM, ANQGSEA. J gave up 7 bases and V 3 bases, and 14 bases lay outside the gene matches. The CDR3 is 15 amino acids. CDR3 nucleotides: TGCAGCGTTGACATGGCGCGGGGCAGGGGGGCTGGCTACACCTTC. Its protein product is CSVDMARGRGAGYTF.

This sequence joins TRBV7-2 and TRBJ2-5; 12 nucleotides line up with TRBD2. The V gene end was trimmed by 6 bases and the J gene end by 5 bases; junction bases not matched to a gene: 13. Looked up from germline, CDR1 is SGHTA and CDR2 is FQGNSA. This CDR3 is built from 17 residues. Here the CDR3 reads CASRVQEGLAGGETQYF. The DNA of the CDR3 is TGTGCCAGCAGAGTTCAGGAGGGGCTAGCGGGAGGGGAGACCCAGTACTTC.

V gene TRBV27 combines with J gene TRBJ2-7; 9 positions agree with TRBD2. From germline, CDR1 is MNHEY and CDR2 SMNVEV (reference sequence). Germline trimming cut 6 bases from V and 0 bases from J; bases unmatched to any gene: 6. The CDR3 consists of 15 residues. The CDR3 DNA follows: TGTGCCAGCAGGAAGACTAGCGGAAGCTCCTACGAGCAGTACTTC. It yields the protein CASRKTSGSSYEQYF.

The table lists this clone with a count of one. The chain carries TRBV5-4 and TRBJ2-2; 7 bases agree with TRBD1. Germline V gives CDR1 SGHNT, CDR2 YYREEE (reference sequence). Trimming at V came to 0 bases and at J to 4 bases, leaving 6 bases not matched to a gene. This CDR3 contains 16 residues. In nucleotides, the CDR3 is TGTGCCAGCAGCTTGGAAGGGGGCAGGGGCACCGGGGAGCTGTTTTTT. Its translation: CASSLEGGRGTGELFF.

Notes on this clone: At one boundary the junction diverges from the germline segment, which might be a read error. The CDR3 loop is CASSGNWAYNSPLHF. CDR3 nucleotide sequence: TGTGCCAGTAGCGGCAACTGGGCCTATAACTCACCCCTCCACTTT. J is TRBJ1-6 and V is TRBV19; D call uncertain. Germline V gene sequence: CDR1 LNHDA, CDR2 SQIVND (reference sequence). The CDR3 contains 15 residues.

Comments on this clone: This CDR3 is also generated by other DNA sequences in the sample. The chain uses TRBV28 and TRBJ2-7; no clear D. This CDR3 comprises 11 residues. Trimming left V 4 bases short and J 2 bases short, with 3 bases between. The V gene's germline CDR1 is MDHEN and CDR2 SYDVKM. The CDR3 region is CASSSTYEQYF. The DNA for the CDR3 is TGTGCCAGCAGTTCAACCTACGAGCAGTACTTC.

The table lists this clone with a count of one. The chain carries TRBV5-1 and TRBJ1-1, with unresolved D. Trimming stripped 0 bases from V and 0 bases from J, with 6 bases between. CDR1 and CDR2 from the germline V gene are SGHRS and YFSETQ. CDR3 length equals 14 residues. CDR3 sequence reads: CASSLELLNTEAFF. The CDR3, as DNA: TGCGCCAGCAGCTTGGAGCTTCTGAACACTGAAGCTTTCTTT.